The 4 T cell receptor beta chains below come from one sample, sequenced in a study of OX40 agonist ivuxolimab in advanced cancers. Some clones are missing from TCRdb's copy, which holds only in-frame ones; the method was immunoSEQ multiplex PCR. This sample carries more than 35,000 clones, approximately 80% of them seen once, and the ten largest clones take approximately 7.5%. This specimen was CD4+ or CD8+ T cells sorted from blood, taken in a trial of the OX40 agonist ivuxolimab. The receptors here all came from an adult with an advanced solid tumor such as melanoma, head and neck, liver or kidney cancer.

This clone came up a few times. This rearrangement joins TRBV30 to TRBJ1-1, with TRBD1 matching 8 bases. The germline V gene has CDR1 GTSNPN and CDR2 SVGIG (reference sequence). The CDR3 spans 14 residues. V shed 3 bases and J 7 bases; nucleotides not matched to a gene: 10. DNA for the CDR3: TGTGCCTGGAGCCTCGGACAGGGCCCTGGTGAAGCTTTCTTT. It yields the protein CAWSLGQGPGEAFF.

V and J are TRBV5-4 and TRBJ2-3, with D possibly matching TRBD2 (5 bases). The CDR3 is 15 residues long. CDR1 and CDR2 (germline): SGHNT, YYREEE (reference sequence). The V end was cut by 2 bases, the J end by 6 bases, with 16 bases between. The CDR3, as DNA: TGTGCCAGCAGCTTAGACGATCCGGGGTCGGATACGCAGTATTTT. Its protein product is CASSLDDPGSDTQYF.

This chain connects TRBV5-6 to TRBJ2-5; D is possibly TRBD1 (6 bases). From germline, CDR1 is SGHDT and CDR2 YYEEEE. CDR3 size: 11 residues. As DNA, the CDR3 is TGTGCTTCGGCAGGGGAAGAGACCCAGTACTTC. The encoded protein is CASAGEETQYF.

CDR3 protein: CAWRFWQDNEQFF. CDR3 nucleotides: TGTGCCTGGAGGTTCTGGCAGGACAATGAGCAGTTCTTC. V gene TRBV30 combines with J gene TRBJ2-1; D unclear. Germline loops: CDR1 GTSNPN, CDR2 SVGIG (reference sequence). The V end lost 3 bases, the J end lost 5 bases, and 11 bases lay between the germline ends. This CDR3 comprises 13 residues. Based on the CDR3 plus reference TRBV30 and TRBJ2-1, the full variable domain is SQTIHQWPATLVQPVGSPLSLECTVEGTSNPNLYWYRQAAGRGLQLLFYSVGIGQISSEVPQNLSASRPQDRQFILSSKKLLLSDSGFYLCAWRFWQDNEQFFGPGTRLTVL.